The entry that follows covers one T cell receptor (beta chain) sequence. The data belong to a study of blood T cell repertoires in COVID-19. Study-level information: The United States, Italy and Spain were the sources of the acute and convalescent COVID-19 samples. T cells, B-cell-depleted T cells, or PBMCs supplied cDNA or gDNA.

Authors' analysis steps: Estimates of nucleated cell counts were drawn from the amplification of reference gene primers. Libraries were prepared by immunoSEQ multiplex PCR; TCRdb keeps only in-frame clonotypes and omits some of them. The V and J calls and clone size were taken over from that table, and D and trimming were inferred from the DNA. The sample includes about 99,000 clones, around 84% of them seen just once. Per germline, CDR1 SGHNT and CDR2 YYREEE (reference sequence). Trimming took 0 bases from V and 8 from J, leaving 14 bases between them. The length of the CDR3 is 14 residues. The sequenced sample was peripheral blood. The origin of this receptor is a man in his sixties or seventies with active or convalescent COVID-19. The J gene is TRBJ1-1, the V gene TRBV5-4; D may be TRBD1 (6 bases). For the CDR3, the DNA is TGTGCCAGCAGCTTGGGGACAGACATTAGAGAAGCTTTCTTT. This translates into CASSLGTDIREAFF.